This record covers a single T cell receptor beta chain. What it binds is unknown. The record originates from a study of OX40 agonist ivuxolimab in advanced cancers. Study information: Ivuxolimab, which patients received intravenously every 2 weeks, was dosed at 0.01 to 10 mg/kg. Findings and caveats of the study: On average, CD8+ T cells had more expanded clones than CD4+. Both blood CD4+ and CD8+ T cells showed clonal growth by week 6 at 0.1 to 3.0 mg/kg.

Profiling relied on immunoSEQ multiplex PCR, and the TCRdb table lists in-frame clones only, not all of them. Counted here are about 48,000 clones, approximately 85% occurring once; the ten biggest clones make up roughly a tenth. The input for sequencing was CD4+ or CD8+ T cells sorted from blood, taken in a trial of the OX40 agonist ivuxolimab. The sequence was obtained from an adult with an advanced solid tumor such as melanoma, head and neck, liver or kidney cancer.

CDR3 protein: CASSPPGRMNTEAFF. Here the CDR3 DNA reads TGTGCCAGCTCACCACCGGGCAGGATGAACACTGAAGCTTTCTTT. V usage is TRBV18 and J usage is TRBJ1-1; D is unclear. Per the germline V gene, CDR1 is KGHSH and CDR2 is LQKENI. CDR3 length: 15 amino acids. V lost 0 bases and J lost 0, with 8 bases in between. Variable domain in full (rest from reference TRBV18 and TRBJ1-1): NAGVMQNPRHLVRRRGQEARLRCSPMKGHSHVYWYRQLPEEGLKFMVYLQKENIIDESGMPKERFSAEFPKEGPSILRIQQVVRGDSAAYFCASSPPGRMNTEAFFGQGTRLTVV.